This T cell receptor beta chain was observed in a study of control samples from healthy donors and cancer patients (dated by TCRdb to 2019 to 2021). Taken from cysteine to phenylalanine, the CDR3 has 16 residues. Solely the CDR3 DNA is kept, with 48 bases framed from the first base. Sequences SGHTA (CDR1) and FQGTGA (CDR2) are obtained from the germline V gene. V has 2 bases trimmed and J has 5 bases trimmed; junction bases matching no gene number 7. To prepare the library, the immunoSEQ multiplex PCR assay was applied. Entries here come from immuneACCESS through TCRdb and include only in-frame sequences with V and J called. Some clones fail to appear in such tables; in the studies checked, an unresolved V gene covers under half of the shortfall, and the cause of the remainder is unknown. Within this sample are approximately 90,000 clones, with 70% to 90% of them counted one time only. Approximately 20% of the sample is taken by the ten largest.

Remarks on this clone: Its target antigen remains unknown. Base qualities were left out, and no much larger clone turns up one base away.

The V and J genes are TRBV7-3 and TRBJ2-1; 9 central bases correspond to TRBD1. The receptor was derived from a man aged 25 to 40 in good health. The sequenced material came from blood. The CDR3 reads as follows: CASSLFLGQGNNEQFF. The DNA sequence is as follows: TGTGCCAGCAGCTTATTCCTGGGACAGGGTAACAATGAGCAGTTCTTC.